The 16 T cell receptor beta chains in this list originate from one sample, sequenced in a study of beta chain features in type 1 diabetes. Reverse transcribing all isolated RNA meant expressed TCRB transcripts were sequenced. The protocol was immunoSEQ multiplex PCR, while the TCRdb copy is restricted to in-frame clones and leaves out a portion. The sample has fewer than 350,000 clones; roughly 8% are singletons. Input material: central memory CD4+ T cells from blood. All receptors derive from a woman under 30 in good health.

This clone was detected a few times. The chain is built from TRBV18 and TRBJ2-7; D is possibly TRBD2 (6 bases). CDR3 length equals 16 residues. Trimming cost V 0 bases and J 0 bases, with 12 bases left between them. Per germline, CDR1 KGHSH and CDR2 LQKENI. The chain's CDR3 is CASSPPGGLVSYEQYF. Written as DNA, the CDR3 is TGTGCCAGCTCACCACCGGGAGGTCTCGTCTCCTACGAGCAGTACTTC.

This clone has more than one count but fewer than ten. The chain uses TRBV6-5 and TRBJ2-7; TRBD1 agrees at 7 bases. Germline loops: CDR1 MNHEY, CDR2 SVGAGI. CDR3 length: 15 amino acids. The junction had 8 bases not matched to a gene; V was cut back by 6 bases and J by 0 bases. This CDR3 is CASSSGQVASYEQYF. Here the CDR3 DNA reads TGTGCCAGCAGCTCCGGACAGGTCGCCTCCTACGAGCAGTACTTC.

This clone was counted at least ten times. CDR3 in amino acids: CSVERTGSSYEQYF. CDR3 in DNA: TGCAGCGTTGAACGAACAGGGAGCTCCTACGAGCAGTACTTC. The chain has TRBV29-1 and TRBJ2-7; TRBD1 might be the D (6 bases). The germline CDR1 and CDR2 sequences are SQVTM and ANQGSEA. This CDR3 comprises 14 residues. V was cut by 2 bases and J by 0 bases, with 11 bases left in between.

This clone was seen more than once but under ten times. J is TRBJ2-3 and V is TRBV7-2; D is possibly TRBD1 (6 bases). The germline gives CDR1 SGHTA, CDR2 FQGNSA. There are 13 residues in the CDR3. Trimming left V 6 bases short and J 9 bases short, with 16 bases between. In DNA, the CDR3 is TGTGCCAGCAGTCTAAGTACAGGGACCACGCAGTATTTT. This translates into CASSLSTGTTQYF.

The chain combines TRBV6-6 with TRBJ2-5, with no clear D. V was pared by 6 bases and J by 2 bases, with 10 bases between. Germline V CDR1 and CDR2: MNHNY, SVGAGI (reference sequence). The CDR3 runs to 13 residues. DNA of the CDR3: TGTGCCAGCAGCCGTGACATACAAGAGACCCAGTACTTC. Translated: CASSRDIQETQYF.

A few counts support this clone. The V and J genes are TRBV28 and TRBJ2-7; TRBD2 aligns across 9 bases. The germline gives CDR1 MDHEN, CDR2 SYDVKM. This CDR3 contains 15 residues. V shed 5 bases, J shed 2 bases, and the junction held 7 bases outside the gene matches. CDR3 DNA sequence: TGTGCCAGCAGTCCAGTAGCGGGAGCAGCCTACGAGCAGTACGTC. This encodes CASSPVAGAAYEQYV.

This clone was recorded at least ten times. This rearrangement joins TRBV27 to TRBJ2-7; TRBD1 agrees at 7 bases. The CDR3 contains 12 residues. V lost 6 bases, J lost 4 bases, and 3 bases stayed unmatched. Germline CDR1 MNHEY, CDR2 SMNVEV (reference sequence). In DNA form, the CDR3 reads TGTGCCAGCAGGACAGGGCGGTACGAGCAGTACTTC. This gives the protein CASRTGRYEQYF.

This clone was seen at least ten times. CDR3 sequence: CASSLGASGITDTQYF. The CDR3 nucleotides read TGTGCCAGCAGCCTGGGGGCCAGCGGAATCACAGATACGCAGTATTTT. The chain links TRBV13 to TRBJ2-3; D perhaps matches TRBD1 (6 bases). V was clipped by 5 bases and J by 2 bases, with 17 bases between them. The CDR3 has 16 residues. Germline CDR1 PRHDT, CDR2 FYEKMQ (reference sequence).

In this sample, this clone turned up a few times. The V gene is TRBV5-1, the J gene TRBJ2-5; D may be TRBD2 (6 bases). Per germline, CDR1 SGHRS and CDR2 YFSETQ. This CDR3 region has 14 residues. V lost 2 bases, J lost 1 base, and 9 bases lay in between. The CDR3 region has the DNA TGCGCCAGCAGCTTTGGAGGGAGCCAAGAGACCCAGTACTTC. Translation gives CASSFGGSQETQYF.

This clone turned up a few times. This rearrangement joins TRBV6-1 to TRBJ2-3; a weak D match, TRBD1 (5 bases). CDR1 is MNHNS and CDR2 is SASEGT in the germline V gene. CDR3 length equals 14 residues. The germline V and J ends were trimmed by 6 bases and 7 bases, with 17 bases remaining between them. This CDR3 reads CASSLQGPFYTQYF. CDR3 bases: TGTGCCAGCAGCCTGCAGGGCCCCTTCTATACGCAGTATTTT.

The gene calls are TRBV7-2 and TRBJ2-5; the match to TRBD2 covers 7 bases. The V gene's germline CDR1 is SGHTA and CDR2 FQGNSA. CDR3 length: 16 amino acids. Trimming cost V 1 base and J 4 bases; bases outside gene matches: 9. This CDR3 reads CASSLGSSGRRETQYF. Written as DNA, the CDR3 is TGTGCCAGCAGCTTAGGGTCTAGCGGTAGGAGAGAGACCCAGTACTTC.

This clone occurred a few times. The chain joins TRBV7-2 to TRBJ2-2, with no clear D. The CDR3 is 14 residues long. Germline assignment: CDR1 SGHTA and CDR2 FQGNSA. V was cut by 3 bases and J by 2 bases, with 7 bases left in between. CDR3 amino acids: CASSLRSNTGELFF. The CDR3 nucleotides are TGTGCCAGCAGCTTGAGGAGTAACACCGGGGAGCTGTTTTTT.

The CDR3 DNA reads as TGTGCCAGCAGTGAGTATGGGAGAGAGACCCAGTACTTC. Translating gives CASSEYGRETQYF. V and J are TRBV25-1 and TRBJ2-5; D may be TRBD2 (5 bases). Deletions cut 3 bases from V and 4 bases from J, with 9 bases between. CDR3 length equals 13 residues. Germline V lookup: CDR1 MGHDK, CDR2 SYGVNS. Based on the CDR3 plus reference TRBV25-1 and TRBJ2-5, the full variable domain is EADIYQTPRYLVIGTGKKITLECSQTMGHDKMYWYQQDPGMELHLIHYSYGVNSTEKGDLSSESTVSRIRTEHFPLTLESARPSHTSQYLCASSEYGRETQYFGPGTRLLVL.

This clone was found a few times. J is TRBJ2-2 and V is TRBV18, with D perhaps TRBD1 (6 bases). Trimming shortened V by 5 bases and J by 3 bases, and 7 bases separated the two germline ends. This CDR3 spans 13 amino acids. CDR1 is KGHSH and CDR2 is LQKENI in the germline V gene. In nucleotides, the CDR3 is TGTGCCAGCTCAAGGACAGACACCGGGGAGCTGTTTTTT. It yields the protein CASSRTDTGELFF. Drawing the rest from reference TRBV18 and TRBJ2-2, the complete variable domain is NAGVMQNPRHLVRRRGQEARLRCSPMKGHSHVYWYRQLPEEGLKFMVYLQKENIIDESGMPKERFSAEFPKEGPSILRIQQVVRGDSAAYFCASSRTDTGELFFGEGSRLTVL.

The CDR3 here is CAWGRANTEAFF. The CDR3 nucleotides are TGTGCCTGGGGACGGGCGAACACTGAAGCTTTCTTT. The V call is TRBV30, the J call TRBJ1-1; no reliable D call. The V gene lost 5 bases and the J gene lost 1 base, with 8 bases spanning the gap. This CDR3 contains 12 residues. Germline lookup yields CDR1 GTSNPN and CDR2 SVGIG (reference sequence).

In its sample, this clone was seen a few times. The rearrangement joins TRBV29-1 to TRBJ2-7, with D possibly TRBD1 on 5 matching bases. CDR3 length equals 13 residues. Germline V gene data show CDR1 as SQVTM and CDR2 as ANQGSEA. The V end lost 4 bases, the J end lost 5 bases, and 15 bases lay between the germline ends. The CDR3 is CSVVGQGRDEQYF. CDR3 DNA sequence: TGCAGCGTTGTCGGCCAGGGAAGGGACGAGCAGTACTTC.